Sequencing of this T cell receptor (beta chain) was carried out in a study of T cell responses to AZD1222 COVID-19 vaccine (dated by TCRdb to the early 2020s). About the study as a whole: AZD1222 recipients whose second dose came at about 4 weeks and those whose second dose came at about 12 weeks were combined into one group, since spike-specific TCR depth and breadth did not differ between the two schedules. TCR sequencing covered more than 230 trial participants: roughly 200 given two doses of AZD1222 and approximately 26 given two doses of MenACWY control vaccine. Trial participants were enrolled into age subgroups of 18-55, 56-69 and 70-plus years, which contained around 140, 26 and 57 TCR-sequenced participants, respectively.

The time point label, read with the paper, signifies: baseline before first vaccination. Vaccinee samples came from UK trials COV001 and COV002, including a single-blind randomized controlled phase 2/3 trial of AZD1222 (ChAdOx1 nCoV-19) in healthy adults. For TCRbeta chain sequencing, PBMC samples were collected from trial participants at day 0 and at day 28 after the second dose. Results and caveats for the whole study, not just this receptor: After two AZD1222 doses, spike-specific TCR breadth and depth were significantly higher than at day 0 and than in MenACWY recipients. Participants were mostly white British and included more females than males, and it was suggested by the authors that clonal diversity may have been underestimated. In the small 56-69-year group, the increase in depth fell short of significance, most likely because of low power. Reportedly, almost half of the unique spike-specific TCRs recognized epitopes lying outside the regions that are mutated in the B.1.351 and B.1.1.7 variants. Because no day 14 peak-response samples were available, repertoires were characterized only after the peak T cell response. Conclusions about previously exposed vaccinees are limited because only 5 or 6 AZD1222 recipients were SARS-CoV-2 seropositive at baseline. The vaccine-associated CD4 TCRs covered the entire spike protein, and the dominant responses fell in regions 160-218 and 743-854.

Points on this clone: Its antigen has not been determined. Nothing much larger sits one base from this clone, and base qualities are not available.

The CDR3 regions of human TCRbeta chains were subjected to immunosequencing. On the authors' methods: TCRs in the repertoires were compared against a reference library of SARS-CoV-2-specific TCRs that had been generated with the MIRA antigen-specificity platform. Breadth was defined as the fraction of unique TCRs that were SARS-CoV-2-associated. Depth was defined as the fraction of total T cells that were SARS-CoV-2-associated. Using the MIRA data, each spike-specific TCR was assigned both to the spike region to which the TCR was reactive and to a CD4 or CD8 class. Log10-transformed breadth and depth values were compared by one-way ANOVA with Sidak's multiple comparisons tests. As stored in TCRdb, this immuneACCESS dataset retains in-frame rearrangements with V and J assigned. A fraction of the clones does not appear; measured against another copy, unresolved V genes explain less than half of the discrepancy, and the remainder lacks a known reason. D and trimming come from the DNA, and the V and J calls and clone size come from that table. In all, the sample holds tens of thousands of clones, and roughly 88% of those were seen once. The ten largest clones take up 8.7% of the sample.

CDR1 and CDR2 are read off the germline V gene as SGHRS and YFSETQ. Reading from cysteine to phenylalanine, the CDR3 counts 15 amino acids. Only the CDR3 portion is preserved as DNA: 45 bases, with reading frame beginning at the first base. Deletion took 0 bases off V and 4 bases off J, with a span of 13 bases between the germline ends. The sequence was collected from an adult in good health. The chain is made from TRBV5-1 and TRBJ1-1; there is no confident call for the D gene. Source: peripheral blood, taken on day 0 of AZD1222 vaccination. The nucleotides are TGCGCCAGCAGCTTGGTGGCACCAGGTGCCACTGAAGCTTTCTTT. It encodes CASSLVAPGATEAFF.